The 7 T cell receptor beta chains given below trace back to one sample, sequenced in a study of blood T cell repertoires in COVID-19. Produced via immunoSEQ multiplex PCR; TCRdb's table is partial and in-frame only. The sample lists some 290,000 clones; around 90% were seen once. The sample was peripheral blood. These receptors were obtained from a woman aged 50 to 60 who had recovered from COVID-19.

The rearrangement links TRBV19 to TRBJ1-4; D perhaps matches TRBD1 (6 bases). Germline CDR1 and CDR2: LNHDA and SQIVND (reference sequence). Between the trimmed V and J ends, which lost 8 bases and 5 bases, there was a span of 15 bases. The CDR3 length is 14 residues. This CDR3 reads CASCGRGSNEKLFF. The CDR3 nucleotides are TGTGCCAGTTGCGGGAGGGGGTCGAATGAAAAACTGTTTTTT.

The CDR3 DNA reads as TGTGCCAGCAGCCAAGCCGGACAGGGGAACTATGGCTACACCTTC. Its translation: CASSQAGQGNYGYTF. The chain is built from TRBV3-1 (or the pseudogene TRBV3-2) and TRBJ1-2; TRBD1 agrees at 9 bases. CDR3 size: 15 residues. Germline V gene data show CDR1 as LGHDT and CDR2 as YNNKEL (reference sequence). The V gene end was trimmed by 1 base and the J gene end by 2 bases; junction bases not matched to a gene: 2.

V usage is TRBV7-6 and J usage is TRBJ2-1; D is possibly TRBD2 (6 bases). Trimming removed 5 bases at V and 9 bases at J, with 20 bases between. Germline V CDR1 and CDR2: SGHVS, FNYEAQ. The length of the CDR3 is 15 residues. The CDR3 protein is CASSPRGMREGEQFF. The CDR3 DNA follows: TGTGCCAGCAGCCCCCGAGGGATGCGGGAAGGTGAGCAGTTCTTC.

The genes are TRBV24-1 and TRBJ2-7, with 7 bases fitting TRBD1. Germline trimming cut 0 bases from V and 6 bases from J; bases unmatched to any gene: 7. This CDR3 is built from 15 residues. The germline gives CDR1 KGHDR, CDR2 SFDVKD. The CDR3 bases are TGTGCCACCAGTGATTTGTACAGTGACAGGGCCGAGCAGTACTTC. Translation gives CATSDLYSDRAEQYF.

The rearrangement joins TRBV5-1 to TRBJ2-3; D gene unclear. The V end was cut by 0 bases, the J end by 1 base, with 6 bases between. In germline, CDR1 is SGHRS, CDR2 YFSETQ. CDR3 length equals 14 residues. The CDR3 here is CASSLEQGTDTQYF. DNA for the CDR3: TGCGCCAGCAGCTTGGAGCAGGGCACAGATACGCAGTATTTT.

CDR3 sequence (DNA): TGTGCCACCAGCAGAGACCTGGTCGACTGGCAGAAAGTAGCCAAAAACATTCAGTACTTC. Translating gives CATSRDLVDWQKVAKNIQYF. The chain is built from TRBV15 and TRBJ2-4; D not certain. Per germline, CDR1 LNHNV and CDR2 YYDKDF (reference sequence). This CDR3 spans 20 amino acids. Trimming shortened V by 0 bases and J by 0 bases, and 21 bases separated the two germline ends.

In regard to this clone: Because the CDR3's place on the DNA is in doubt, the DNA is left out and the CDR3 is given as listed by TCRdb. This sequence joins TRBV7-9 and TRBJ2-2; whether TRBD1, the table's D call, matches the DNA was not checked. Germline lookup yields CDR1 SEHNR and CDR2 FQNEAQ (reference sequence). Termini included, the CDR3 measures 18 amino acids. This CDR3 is CASSLGAFFGQRTGELFF.